The 29 T cell receptor beta chains listed next were all sequenced from one sample in a study of cytomegalovirus exposure and HLA in healthy donors. This PCR relied on a set of 60 Vbeta primers and 13 Jbeta primers. Here immunoSEQ multiplex PCR was the method, and the copy in TCRdb shows in-frame clones only, minus some. There are fewer than 250,000 clones in the sample; around 87% occur only once, and over 1% lies in the top ten. What was sequenced was PBMCs. The receptors originated from a man aged 30 to 39 in good health and CMV-seronegative.

V and J are TRBV7-9 and TRBJ2-7; TRBD1 matches 8 bases. Germline CDR1 is SEHNR and CDR2 is FQNEAQ (reference sequence). V gave up 7 bases and J gave up 2 bases; unmatched junction bases: 7. The CDR3 length is 14 residues. The CDR3 sequence: CASTPGQGTYEQYF. The CDR3, as DNA: TGTGCCAGCACCCCAGGACAGGGCACCTACGAGCAGTACTTC. The whole variable domain, remainder taken from reference TRBV7-9 and TRBJ2-7, is DTGVSQNPRHKITKRGQNVTFRCDPISEHNRLYWYRQTLGQGPEFLTYFQNEAQLEKSRLLSDRFSAERPKGSFSTLEIQRTEQGDSAMYLCASTPGQGTYEQYFGPGTRLTVT.

Points on this clone: A junction end diverges from the germline sequence, so it may reflect a read error. The chain joins TRBV29-1 to TRBJ2-2; possible D gene TRBD2, 5 bases. The CDR3 has 15 amino acids. Germline assignment: CDR1 SQVTM and CDR2 ANQGSEA. CDR3 nucleotides: TGCAGCGCTGAACGGACTGAGACGAACACCGGGGAGCTGTTTTTT. It translates to CSAERTETNTGELFF.

This chain connects TRBV5-1 to TRBJ1-6, with 7 bases lining up with TRBD1. The germline V gene has CDR1 SGHRS and CDR2 YFSETQ. This CDR3 comprises 15 residues. J lost 9 bases, V lost 3 bases, and 9 bases had no gene match. The CDR3 sequence: CASSSRDRGVSPLHF. CDR3 nucleotides: TGCGCCAGCAGCTCCCGGGACAGAGGGGTTTCACCCCTCCACTTT.

V and J are TRBV9 and TRBJ1-2; TRBD1 matches at 9 bases. V was pared by 4 bases and J by 8 bases, with 9 bases of the junction left unmatched. The CDR3 loop spans 14 amino acids. The germline V gene has CDR1 SGDLS and CDR2 YYNGEE. CDR3 in DNA: TGTGCCAGCAGCTCCTCACAGGGGGCTGGAGGCTACACCTTC. Encoded protein: CASSSSQGAGGYTF.

The chain is built from TRBV18 and TRBJ2-7; 8 bases are shared with TRBD1. CDR1 is KGHSH and CDR2 is LQKENI in the germline V gene. V gave up 4 bases and J gave up 1 base; unmatched junction bases: 3. The CDR3 is made up of 14 amino acids. The CDR3 here is CASSRDRSSYEQYF. Written as DNA, the CDR3 is TGTGCCAGCTCACGGGACAGGAGTTCCTACGAGCAGTACTTC.

The CDR3 nucleotides are TGTGCCAGCAGTGAAGCATCGGAGACCCAGTACTTC. Translation gives CASSEASETQYF. The V call is TRBV6-1, the J call TRBJ2-5; D uncertain. The CDR3 loop spans 12 amino acids. Between the trimmed V and J ends, which lost 0 bases and 5 bases, there was a span of 4 bases. Germline CDR1 MNHNS, CDR2 SASEGT.

This chain uses TRBV5-4 with TRBJ2-5; D perhaps matches TRBD1 (6 bases). The CDR3 covers 13 residues. V was clipped by 5 bases and J by 1 base, with 9 bases between them. Germline V gene sequence: CDR1 SGHNT, CDR2 YYREEE (reference sequence). The CDR3 loop reads CASSRDTQETQYF. In DNA form, the CDR3 reads TGTGCCAGCAGTCGGGACACCCAAGAGACCCAGTACTTC.

This clone appeared once. The gene calls are TRBV9 and TRBJ2-3, with 8 bases identical to TRBD2. This CDR3 has 15 amino acids. Per the germline V gene, CDR1 is SGDLS and CDR2 is YYNGEE. Trimming cost V 3 bases and J 0 bases; bases outside gene matches: 3. The CDR3 DNA is TGTGCCAGCAGCGCCGGGGGGGGAAGCACAGATACGCAGTATTTT. It encodes CASSAGGGSTDTQYF. Full variable domain (rest looked up from reference TRBV9 and TRBJ2-3): DSGVTQTPKHLITATGQRVTLRCSPRSGDLSVYWYQQSLDQGLQFLIQYYNGEERAKGNILERFSAQQFPDLHSELNLSSLELGDSALYFCASSAGGGSTDTQYFGPGTRLTVL.

The chain recombines TRBV7-6 with TRBJ2-1; the D gene is possibly TRBD2 (5 bases). Per the germline V gene, CDR1 is SGHVS and CDR2 is FNYEAQ. The CDR3 runs 14 residues. V dropped 4 bases and J dropped 9 bases, with 16 bases sitting between them. CDR3 sequence reads: CASSYGRGWSEQFF. The CDR3 nucleotides read TGTGCCAGCAGCTATGGGAGAGGATGGAGTGAGCAGTTCTTC.

The chain carries TRBV15 and TRBJ1-4; unclear D gene. V was trimmed by 3 bases and J by 4 bases, leaving 15 bases between them. The V gene's germline CDR1 is LNHNV and CDR2 YYDKDF (reference sequence). CDR3 length equals 16 residues. CDR3 in amino acids: CATSRLLQLSNEKLFF. DNA of the CDR3: TGTGCCACCAGCAGGCTCCTTCAATTGAGTAATGAAAAACTGTTTTTT.

The gene calls are TRBV14 and TRBJ2-7; no firm D call. V was pared by 0 bases and J by 1 base, with 13 bases between. Germline loops: CDR1 SGHDN, CDR2 FVKESK. The CDR3 totals 16 residues. For the CDR3, the DNA is TGTGCCAGCAGCCAAGAAGGCGGCAGCCGATCCTACGAGCAGTACTTC. Amino acids: CASSQEGGSRSYEQYF. The whole variable domain, remainder taken from reference TRBV14 and TRBJ2-7, is EAGVTQFPSHSVIEKGQTVTLRCDPISGHDNLYWYRRVMGKEIKFLLHFVKESKQDESGMPNNRFLAERTGGTYSTLKVQPAELEDSGVYFCASSQEGGSRSYEQYFGPGTRLTVT.

This clone was seen a handful of times. The V gene is TRBV9, the J gene TRBJ2-1; possibly TRBD1 for D (5 bases). V lost 0 bases, J lost 4 bases, and 11 bases lay in between. This CDR3 region has 15 residues. Germline V lookup: CDR1 SGDLS, CDR2 YYNGEE. The CDR3 DNA is TGTGCCAGCAGCGTAGGGGCAGGGTCGTACAATGAGCAGTTCTTC. It codes for CASSVGAGSYNEQFF.

The gene calls are TRBV6-5 and TRBJ2-1; TRBD1 agrees at 7 bases. V shed 5 bases, J shed 12 bases, and the junction held 10 bases outside the gene matches. The CDR3 spans 13 residues. The germline CDR1 and CDR2 sequences are MNHEY and SVGAGI. In DNA form, the CDR3 reads TGTGCCAGCAGTCCACAAGGACAGGTGGGGCAGTTCTTC. This encodes CASSPQGQVGQFF.

The chain couples TRBV25-1 to TRBJ1-2, with D unresolved. CDR1 is MGHDK, CDR2 SYGVNS, per germline. The CDR3 is made up of 12 amino acids. V lost 1 base and J 6 bases, leaving 6 bases between the germline ends. CDR3 nucleotides: TGTGCCAGCAGTGAATCGTCTGATGGCTACACCTTC. Its protein product is CASSESSDGYTF.

The gene calls are TRBV28 and TRBJ1-1; D remains ambiguous. Trimming removed 11 bases from V and 7 bases from J, with 14 bases in between. Per the germline V gene, CDR1 is MDHEN and CDR2 is SYDVKM. The CDR3 runs 11 residues. In DNA form, the CDR3 reads TGTGCCGTCCGGAGGAGTTTTGAAGCTTTCTTT. This sequence encodes CAVRRSFEAFF.

The chain carries TRBV6-1 and TRBJ2-1, with TRBD1 as a possible D gene (5 bases). The CDR3 has 13 residues. The V gene's germline CDR1 is MNHNS and CDR2 SASEGT. V was trimmed by 6 bases and J by 1 base, leaving 7 bases between them. DNA of the CDR3: TGTGCCAGCAGGGGGCCTTCCTACAATGAGCAGTTCTTC. Its protein is CASRGPSYNEQFF.

Here the CDR3 DNA reads TGTGCCAGCTCACCCCAGGGGTTCGAGCAGTACTTC. Protein: CASSPQGFEQYF. The V call is TRBV18, the J call TRBJ2-7, with D possibly being TRBD1 (6 bases). The CDR3 is 12 amino acids. V lost 3 bases and J lost 6, with 9 bases in between. Germline CDR1 reads KGHSH; CDR2 reads LQKENI. The full variable domain, rest sourced from reference TRBV18 and TRBJ2-7, is NAGVMQNPRHLVRRRGQEARLRCSPMKGHSHVYWYRQLPEEGLKFMVYLQKENIIDESGMPKERFSAEFPKEGPSILRIQQVVRGDSAAYFCASSPQGFEQYFGPGTRLTVT.

As for this clone: The junction differs from germline at one of its ends, possibly a read error. This chain connects TRBV7-9 to TRBJ2-7; D is perhaps TRBD2 (5 bases). Germline V gene sequence: CDR1 SEHNR, CDR2 FQNEAQ (reference sequence). The CDR3 has 12 residues. CDR3: CSSSPEGYEQYF. CDR3 DNA: TGTTCCAGCAGCCCTGAGGGCTACGAGCAGTACTTC.

This chain uses TRBV7-9 with TRBJ1-1; D gene unclear. Trimming took off 3 bases at V and 4 bases at J, with 3 bases between the two ends. Germline V CDR1 and CDR2: SEHNR, FQNEAQ (reference sequence). This CDR3 contains 11 residues. Here the CDR3 reads CASSFVTEAFF. The CDR3 DNA is TGTGCCAGCAGCTTCGTCACTGAAGCTTTCTTT.

V gene TRBV4-1 combines with J gene TRBJ2-7; 10 bases are shared with TRBD1. J lost 7 bases, V lost 0 bases, and 0 bases had no gene match. Germline-derived CDR1 and CDR2 are MGHRA and YSYEKL. The CDR3 totals 13 residues. CDR3 in DNA: TGCGCCAGCAGCCAAGAGGGACAGGGGGAGCAGTACTTC. Amino acids: CASSQEGQGEQYF.

V usage is TRBV19 and J usage is TRBJ1-1; the match to TRBD1 covers 7 bases. Per germline, CDR1 LNHDA and CDR2 SQIVND (reference sequence). V dropped 3 bases and J dropped 5; count of bases not matched to a gene: 6. This CDR3 is built from 14 residues. The chain's CDR3 is CASSIRQGVTEAFF. DNA of the CDR3: TGTGCCAGTAGTATCCGCCAGGGGGTAACTGAAGCTTTCTTT. The whole variable domain, filled in from reference TRBV19 and TRBJ1-1, reads DGGITQSPKYLFRKEGQNVTLSCEQNLNHDAMYWYRQDPGQGLRLIYYSQIVNDFQKGDIAEGYSVSREKKESFPLTVTSAQKNPTAFYLCASSIRQGVTEAFFGQGTRLTVV.

This clone has just a few counts. The CDR3 protein is CSVGKGDRDGETQYF. The CDR3 DNA follows: TGCAGCGTTGGAAAAGGGGACAGGGACGGGGAGACCCAGTACTTC. The V and J genes are TRBV29-1 and TRBJ2-5; 9 nucleotides line up with TRBD1. J gave up 5 bases and V 4 bases, and 11 bases lay outside the gene matches. CDR1 and CDR2 from the germline V gene are SQVTM and ANQGSEA. The length of the CDR3 is 15 residues.

This clone appeared once. The V gene is TRBV28, the J gene TRBJ2-7; 11 bases align to TRBD2. The CDR3 loop spans 15 amino acids. Trimming took 4 bases from V and 3 from J; bases not matched to a gene: 5. Germline assignment: CDR1 MDHEN and CDR2 SYDVKM. CDR3 nucleotide sequence: TGTGCCAGCAGTTCACCCCTAGCGGGGGGCTACGAGCAGTACTTC. Encoded protein: CASSSPLAGGYEQYF. The complete variable domain, with remaining parts taken from reference TRBV28 and TRBJ2-7, reads DVKVTQSSRYLVKRTGEKVFLECVQDMDHENMFWYRQDPGLGLRLIYFSYDVKMKEKGDIPEGYSVSREKKERFSLILESASTNQTSMYLCASSSPLAGGYEQYFGPGTRLTVT.

This clone was recorded only once. The chain is built from TRBV5-1 and TRBJ2-7; no clear D gene. The CDR3 is 15 residues long. The V and J ends lost 0 bases and 7 bases respectively, with 17 bases between them. CDR1 SGHRS and CDR2 YFSETQ come from the germline V gene. CDR3 sequence reads: CASSLGVSSAEEQYF. The CDR3 nucleotides are TGCGCCAGCAGCTTGGGGGTCTCCTCGGCGGAGGAGCAGTACTTC.

This chain connects TRBV2 to TRBJ2-7; a weak D match, TRBD2 (5 bases). V lost 7 bases and J 5 bases, leaving 24 bases between the germline ends. The germline V gene has CDR1 SNHLY and CDR2 FYNNEI. There are 16 residues in the CDR3. The CDR3 region is CASKEGHQRRGNEQYF. CDR3 nucleotide sequence: TGTGCCAGCAAGGAAGGGCATCAACGGAGAGGGAACGAGCAGTACTTC. The full variable domain, in which reference TRBV2 and TRBJ2-7 provide the parts outside the CDR3, is EPEVTQTPSHQVTQMGQEVILRCVPISNHLYFYWYRQILGQKVEFLVSFYNNEISEKSEIFDDQFSVERPDGSNFTLKIRSTKLEDSAMYFCASKEGHQRRGNEQYFGPGTRLTVT.

This chain connects TRBV11-3 to TRBJ2-3; tentatively, D is TRBD1 (6 bases). The V end was cut by 4 bases, the J end by 4 bases, with 12 bases between. Germline CDR1 and CDR2: SGHNT and YENEEA. The CDR3 loop spans 14 amino acids. The CDR3 reads CASSWGQRPDTQYF. The CDR3, as DNA: TGTGCCAGCAGCTGGGGACAAAGACCAGATACGCAGTATTTT.

J is TRBJ2-7 and V is TRBV6-5; tentatively, D is TRBD1 (6 bases). V was trimmed by 8 bases and J by 3 bases, leaving 17 bases between them. Germline assignment: CDR1 MNHEY and CDR2 SVGAGI. CDR3 length equals 14 residues. The CDR3 is CASRLGQGSYEQYF. In nucleotides, the CDR3 is TGTGCCAGCCGCCTCGGGCAGGGGAGCTACGAGCAGTACTTC.

The gene calls are TRBV14 and TRBJ1-2, with D possibly matching TRBD1 (5 bases). This CDR3 is built from 16 residues. V lost 2 bases, J lost 4 bases, and 17 bases lay in between. CDR1 and CDR2 from the germline V gene are SGHDN and FVKESK. In nucleotides, the CDR3 is TGTGCCAGCAGCCAAATCCCCTCGGGGGGTTCCTATGGCTACACCTTC. Translation: CASSQIPSGGSYGYTF.

The chain links TRBV30 to TRBJ2-2; 10 bases align to TRBD2. The germline V gene has CDR1 GTSNPN and CDR2 SVGIG (reference sequence). V lost 5 bases to trimming and J lost 5 bases; unmatched junction nucleotides: 5. CDR3 size: 14 residues. CDR3: CAWESGRGTGELFF. The DNA for the CDR3 is TGTGCCTGGGAAAGCGGGAGGGGAACCGGGGAGCTGTTTTTT.